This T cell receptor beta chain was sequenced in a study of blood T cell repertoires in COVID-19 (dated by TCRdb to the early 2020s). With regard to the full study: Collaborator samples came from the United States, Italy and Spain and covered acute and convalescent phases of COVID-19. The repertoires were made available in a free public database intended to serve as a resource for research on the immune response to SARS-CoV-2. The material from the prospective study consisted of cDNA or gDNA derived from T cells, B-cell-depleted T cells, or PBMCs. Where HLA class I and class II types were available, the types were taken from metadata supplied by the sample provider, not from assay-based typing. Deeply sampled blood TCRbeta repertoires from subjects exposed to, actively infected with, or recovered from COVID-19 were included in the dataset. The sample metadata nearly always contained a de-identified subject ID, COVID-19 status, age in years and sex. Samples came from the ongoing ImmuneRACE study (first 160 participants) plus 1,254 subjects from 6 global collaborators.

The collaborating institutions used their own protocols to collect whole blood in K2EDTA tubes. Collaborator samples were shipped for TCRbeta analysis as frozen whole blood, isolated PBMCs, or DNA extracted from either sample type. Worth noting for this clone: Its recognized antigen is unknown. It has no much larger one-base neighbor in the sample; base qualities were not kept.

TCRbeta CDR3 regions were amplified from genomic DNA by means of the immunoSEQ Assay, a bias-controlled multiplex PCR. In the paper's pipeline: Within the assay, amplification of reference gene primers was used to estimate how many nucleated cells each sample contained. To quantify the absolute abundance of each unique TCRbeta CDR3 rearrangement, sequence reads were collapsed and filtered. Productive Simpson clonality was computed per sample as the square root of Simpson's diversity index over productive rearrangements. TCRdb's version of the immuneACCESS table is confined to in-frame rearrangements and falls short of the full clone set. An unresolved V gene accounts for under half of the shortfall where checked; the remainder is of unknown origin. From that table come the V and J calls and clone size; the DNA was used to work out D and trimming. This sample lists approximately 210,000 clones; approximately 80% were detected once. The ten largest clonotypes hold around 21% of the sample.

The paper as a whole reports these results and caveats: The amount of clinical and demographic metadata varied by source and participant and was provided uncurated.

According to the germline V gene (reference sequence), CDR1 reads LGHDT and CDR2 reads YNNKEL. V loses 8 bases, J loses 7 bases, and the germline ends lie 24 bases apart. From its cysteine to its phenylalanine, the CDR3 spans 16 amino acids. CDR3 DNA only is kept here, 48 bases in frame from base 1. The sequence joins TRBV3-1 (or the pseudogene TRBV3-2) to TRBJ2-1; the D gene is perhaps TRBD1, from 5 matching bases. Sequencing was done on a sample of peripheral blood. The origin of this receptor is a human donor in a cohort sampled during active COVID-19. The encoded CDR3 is CASRQYSAGPSNEQFF. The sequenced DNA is TGTGCCAGCCGACAGTATTCGGCAGGCCCCTCGAATGAGCAGTTCTTC.